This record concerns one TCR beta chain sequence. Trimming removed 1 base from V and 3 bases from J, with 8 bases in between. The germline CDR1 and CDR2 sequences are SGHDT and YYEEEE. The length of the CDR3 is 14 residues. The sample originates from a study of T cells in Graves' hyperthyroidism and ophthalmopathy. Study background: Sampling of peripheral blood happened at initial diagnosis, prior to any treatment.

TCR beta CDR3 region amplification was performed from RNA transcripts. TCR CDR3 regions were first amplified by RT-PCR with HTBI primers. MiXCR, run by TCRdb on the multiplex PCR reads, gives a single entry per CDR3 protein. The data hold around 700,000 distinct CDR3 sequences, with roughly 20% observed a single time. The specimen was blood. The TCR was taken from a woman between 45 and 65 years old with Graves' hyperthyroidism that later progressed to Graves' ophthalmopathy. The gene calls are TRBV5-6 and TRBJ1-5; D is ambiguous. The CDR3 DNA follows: TGTGCCAGCAGCTTGTACGGGGACAATCAGCCCCAGCATTTT. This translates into CASSLYGDNQPQHF.